Each of the 21 T cell receptor beta chains below was sequenced from the same sample in a study of blood T cells in healthy people across ages. With a J-beta primer mix and a sample-barcoded 5' primer, a second PCR ran roughly 6 to 11 cycles. From the 5' RACE reads, TCRdb called clonotypes with MiXCR, one entry per CDR3 protein. In the table there are under 2,000,000 distinct CDR3 sequences, about 50% of which are singletons. Sequencing used blood. The receptors were sampled from a woman between 40 and 50 years old in good health.

This clonotype was seen a few times. J is TRBJ2-7 and V is TRBV2; maybe TRBD1 (6 bases). Germline CDR1 SNHLY, CDR2 FYNNEI. The CDR3 consists of 15 residues. V gave up 5 bases and J gave up 1 base, with 15 bases separating them. CDR3: CASSPRGGTSYEQYF. CDR3 DNA: TGTGCCAGCAGTCCCCGAGGGGGAACTTCCTACGAGCAGTACTTC.

In DNA, the CDR3 is TGTGCCAGCACTCCACGAGACAGGGCCTCTCTCAATGAGCAGTTCTTC. This codes for CASTPRDRASLNEQFF. V gene TRBV6-2 or TRBV6-3 combines with J gene TRBJ2-1; 7 nucleotides align to TRBD1. The CDR3 extends over 16 amino acids. The V segment lost 7 bases and the J segment 6 bases; nucleotides outside the gene matches: 15. In germline, CDR1 is MNHEY, CDR2 SVGEGT.

The genes are TRBV12-3 or TRBV12-4 and TRBJ2-1; 12 bases agree with TRBD2. The V and J ends lost 5 bases and 2 bases, in that order; junction bases with no gene match: 13. This CDR3 is 19 amino acids long. The CDR3: CASSASGGASGQAYNEQFF. The CDR3 DNA sequence: TGTGCCAGCAGTGCTAGCGGGGGGGCCAGTGGTCAGGCCTACAATGAGCAGTTCTTC.

This chain links TRBV7-2 with TRBJ1-2, with 7 bases aligning to TRBD1. The CDR3 totals 16 residues. After removal of 6 bases from V and 4 bases from J, the junction contained 14 bases not matched to a gene. From germline, CDR1 is SGHTA and CDR2 FQGNSA. Written as DNA, the CDR3 is TGTGCCAGCAGTCGACAGGGAAGGGGGACGACCTATGGCTACACCTTC. It is translated as CASSRQGRGTTYGYTF. The complete variable domain, with remaining parts taken from reference TRBV7-2 and TRBJ1-2, reads GAGVSQSPSNKVTEKGKDVELRCDPISGHTALYWYRQSLGQGLEFLIYFQGNSAPDKSGLPSDRFSAERTGGSVSTLTIQRTQQEDSAVYLCASSRQGRGTTYGYTFGSGTRLTVV.

The V call is TRBV29-1, the J call TRBJ2-1; D not certain. This CDR3 spans 11 amino acids. V lost 4 bases to trimming and J lost 5 bases, with 6 bases between them. Germline CDR1 is SQVTM and CDR2 is ANQGSEA. In nucleotides, the CDR3 is TGCAGCGTTGGGGTCCACAATGAGCAGTTCTTC. Residues: CSVGVHNEQFF.

The chain is built from TRBV7-9 and TRBJ2-7, with 11 bases aligning to TRBD1. Germline V gene sequence: CDR1 SEHNR, CDR2 FQNEAQ (reference sequence). There are 18 residues in the CDR3. With V trimmed by 5 bases and J by 0 bases, 12 bases remained unmatched. The CDR3 DNA follows: TGTGCCAGCAGCAAATCCGGGACAGGGGGTCGGGGCTCCTACGAGCAGTACTTC. It specifies CASSKSGTGGRGSYEQYF.

This chain joins TRBV5-6 and TRBJ2-3; TRBD2 matches at 8 bases. This CDR3 is built from 14 residues. Germline loops: CDR1 SGHDT, CDR2 YYEEEE. The J segment lost 2 bases and the V segment lost 4 bases, leaving 3 bases of the junction unmatched. In DNA form, the CDR3 reads TGTGCCAGCAGCAAGACTAGCGCCACAGATACGCAGTATTTT. Translated, it gives CASSKTSATDTQYF.

Here the CDR3 reads CASSLPPGKEEETQYF. Written as DNA, the CDR3 is TGTGCCAGCAGCTTGCCTCCGGGAAAGGAGGAAGAGACCCAGTACTTC. The chain links TRBV7-2 to TRBJ2-5, with a possible D match to TRBD2 (5 bases). Germline V gene data show CDR1 as SGHTA and CDR2 as FQGNSA. V was trimmed by 3 bases and J by 3 bases, leaving 17 bases between them. This CDR3 is 16 amino acids long.

A few counts support this clonotype. The chain has TRBV14 and TRBJ1-6; D is possibly TRBD1 (5 bases). The length of the CDR3 is 15 residues. Germline CDR1 is SGHDN and CDR2 is FVKESK. V lost 0 bases to trimming and J lost 9 bases, with 12 bases between them. The CDR3 sequence is CASSQDPGAGSPLHF. The CDR3 region has the DNA TGTGCCAGCAGCCAAGATCCCGGGGCCGGTTCACCCCTCCACTTT.

The chain employs TRBV20-1 and TRBJ2-3; D is uncertain. Deletions cut 3 bases from V and 6 bases from J, with 4 bases between. The CDR3 consists of 10 residues. Germline CDR1 and CDR2: DFQATT and SNEGSKA (reference sequence). In DNA, the CDR3 is TGCAGTGCTAGTGACGATACGCAGTATTTT. Translating it yields CSASDDTQYF.

CDR3 sequence (DNA): TGTGCCAGCAGCGCCGAACAGGGTATCAGCTCACCCCTCCACTTT. This gives the protein CASSAEQGISSPLHF. The chain is built from TRBV5-5 and TRBJ1-6, with D tentatively TRBD1 (6 bases). This CDR3 is 15 amino acids long. Germline values: CDR1 SGHKS, CDR2 YYEKEE (reference sequence). V was cut by 4 bases and J by 10 bases, with 18 bases left in between.

The gene calls are TRBV28 and TRBJ2-5; TRBD2 agrees at 10 bases. The J segment lost 4 bases and the V segment lost 1 base, leaving 3 bases of the junction unmatched. Germline CDR1 is MDHEN and CDR2 is SYDVKM. This CDR3 spans 15 amino acids. CDR3 sequence (DNA): TGTGCCAGCAGTTTATATAGCGGGGGGATAGAGACCCAGTACTTC. Protein product: CASSLYSGGIETQYF.

A few counts support this clonotype. V gene TRBV7-2 combines with J gene TRBJ1-2; D possibly corresponds to TRBD1 (5 bases). This CDR3 is 17 amino acids long. Germline loops: CDR1 SGHTA, CDR2 FQGNSA. Trimming shortened V by 7 bases and J by 8 bases, and 29 bases separated the two germline ends. In nucleotides, the CDR3 is TGTGCCAGCACCTCTGAACGTTTGGGGGGTATTGAGCCCGGCTACACCTTC. This encodes CASTSERLGGIEPGYTF.

J is TRBJ2-1 and V is TRBV20-1; 9 bases line up with TRBD2. CDR3 length equals 14 residues. Germline V gene sequence: CDR1 DFQATT, CDR2 SNEGSKA (reference sequence). Trimming took 1 base from V and 6 from J; bases not matched to a gene: 4. The CDR3 protein is CSARGLAVANEQFF. CDR3 in DNA: TGCAGTGCTAGAGGACTAGCGGTGGCCAATGAGCAGTTCTTC.

This rearrangement joins TRBV6-5 to TRBJ1-6; maybe TRBD1 (5 bases). The CDR3 sequence is 15 residues long. CDR1 and CDR2 from the germline V gene are MNHEY and SVGAGI. The V and J ends lost 10 bases and 9 bases respectively, with 22 bases between them. The DNA of the CDR3 is TGTGCCACGAAGCCGGGGTTGGGGGTGCGTTCACCCCTCCACTTT. Translated: CATKPGLGVRSPLHF.

The chain couples TRBV7-2 to TRBJ2-3; D is ambiguous. Trimming removed 1 base at V and 0 bases at J, with 14 bases between. There are 17 residues in the CDR3. Germline V gene lookup returns CDR1 SGHTA and CDR2 FQGNSA. The CDR3 here is CASSLDRKRLSTDTQYF. The CDR3 region has the DNA TGTGCCAGCAGCTTAGATCGGAAGAGGCTTAGCACAGATACGCAGTATTTT.

The chain carries TRBV6-2 or TRBV6-3 and TRBJ2-1; 7 positions match TRBD1. Germline lookup yields CDR1 MNHEY and CDR2 SVGEGT. The CDR3 sequence is 17 residues long. V gave up 4 bases and J gave up 9 bases; unmatched junction bases: 18. The CDR3 is CASSWSLSGQQTGEQFF. DNA for the CDR3: TGTGCCAGCAGTTGGTCGTTGTCGGGACAGCAAACGGGTGAGCAGTTCTTC.

This sequence joins TRBV9 and TRBJ2-5; 7 nucleotides agree with TRBD2. The CDR3 sequence is 15 residues long. Germline V CDR1 and CDR2: SGDLS, YYNGEE. Trimming at V came to 3 bases and at J to 4 bases, leaving 9 bases not matched to a gene. The CDR3 DNA reads TGTGCCAGCAGCGAGGGAGGGACCGATGGAGAGACCCAGTACTTC. This gives the protein CASSEGGTDGETQYF.

V gene TRBV12-3 or TRBV12-4 combines with J gene TRBJ1-5, with TRBD1 matching over 9 bases. The CDR3 is 13 amino acids. J lost 9 bases, V lost 6 bases, and 6 bases had no gene match. The CDR3 loop reads CASRPGTGLPQHF. The CDR3 nucleotides read TGTGCCAGCAGACCCGGGACAGGGCTGCCCCAGCATTTT.

The J gene is TRBJ2-5, the V gene TRBV5-4, with no clear D. CDR3 length: 16 residues. The ends were cut back, 1 base at V and 3 bases at J, with 16 bases in the middle. In germline, CDR1 is SGHNT, CDR2 YYREEE (reference sequence). This chain's CDR3 is CASSLPSSHFEETQYF. Here the CDR3 DNA reads TGTGCCAGCAGCTTGCCGTCATCACATTTTGAAGAGACCCAGTACTTC.

This clonotype was found once. The rearrangement links TRBV12-3 or TRBV12-4 to TRBJ2-7, with 8 nucleotides matching TRBD2. The J call is doubtful: the DNA matches TRBJ2-1 better. CDR3 length: 18 residues. The CDR3 nucleotides read TGTGCCAGCAGTTTAACCGCCCGGTTAGCGGGGAGTAGGGATGAGCAGTTCTTC. It specifies CASSLTARLAGSRDEQFF.